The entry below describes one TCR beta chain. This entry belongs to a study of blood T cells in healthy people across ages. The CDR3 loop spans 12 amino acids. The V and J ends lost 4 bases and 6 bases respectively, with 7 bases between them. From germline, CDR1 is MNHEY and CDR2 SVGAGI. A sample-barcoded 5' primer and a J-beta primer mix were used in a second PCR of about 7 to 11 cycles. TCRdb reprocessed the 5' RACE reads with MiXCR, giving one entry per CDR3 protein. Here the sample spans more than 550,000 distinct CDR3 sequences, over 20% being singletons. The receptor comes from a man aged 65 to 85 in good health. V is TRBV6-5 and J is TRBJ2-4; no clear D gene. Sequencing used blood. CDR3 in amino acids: CASSSPTNIQYF. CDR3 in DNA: TGTGCCAGCAGTTCGCCGACAAACATTCAGTACTTC.